The sequence of this T cell receptor (beta chain) was determined in a study of CD8+ T cells in alopecia areata. Study-wide findings and caveats: Sequence data from scalp samples additionally include resident alphabeta T cells of normal skin.

The authors sorted pooled cutaneous lymph node cells using CD4, CD8alpha, NKG2D, NKG2ACE and other markers. After isolation, RNA underwent reverse transcription to generate cDNA as the sequencing template. Method: immunoSEQ multiplex PCR; TCRdb's copy keeps in-frame clones and lacks some. The sample presents roughly 260,000 clones, none singletons. In regard to this clone: Its antigen is not known. Gene names refer to mouse genes. The DNA ends 4 residues before the CDR3 does, and the rest of the CDR3 is filled in from the germline J gene.

Germline CDR1 is FNHDT and CDR2 is SITEND (reference sequence). CDR3 size: 16 residues. The V and J ends lost 5 bases and 0 bases, in that order; junction bases with no gene match: 4. The TCR originated in a C3H/HeJ mouse with alopecia areata. Mouse strain MHC haplotype: H2-k. The source material was CD4+ T cells sorted from a lymph node. The rearrangement uses TRBV19 and TRBJ2-4, with TRBD2 matching over 12 bases. Partial CDR3 DNA: TGTGCCAGCAGCCGGGACTGGGGGGCTAGTCAAAAC. Its translation: CASSRDWGASQN. The CDR3 as a whole reads CASSRDWGASQNTLYF.